These 27 T cell receptor beta chains originate from one sample sequenced in a study of shared T cell receptors in the human thymus listed by TCRdb under 2021. The library came from the immunoSEQ multiplex PCR assay. Sourced from immuneACCESS, this table was stored by TCRdb with only in-frame sequences that have V and J called. A share of the clones is absent; for the studies checked, an unresolved V gene accounts for under half, and the remainder has no known explanation. Present in this sample are 720,000 or so clones, roughly 88% of which were seen just once. The leading ten clones occupy roughly 0.01% of the sample. Another study also made use of these data, one on human thymus T cells.

Sequencing was done on a sample of thymocytes. The receptors shown here come from a girl younger than two with a congenital heart defect. Donor details come from another sample of the same person, matched by shared clones.

The sample holds one count of this clone. The chain joins TRBV4-1 to TRBJ1-1; D gene unclear. Germline lookup yields CDR1 MGHRA and CDR2 YSYEKL. CDR3 length: 15 amino acids. Trimming cost V 1 base and J 0 bases, with 9 bases left between them. CDR3: CASSQGTYMNTEAFF. As DNA, the CDR3 is TGCGCCAGCAGCCAAGGTACATACATGAACACTGAAGCTTTCTTT.

The V gene is TRBV5-1, the J gene TRBJ2-6; TRBD1 agrees at 9 bases. V was clipped by 4 bases and J by 0 bases; unmatched bases: 23. Germline V lookup: CDR1 SGHRS, CDR2 YFSETQ. This CDR3 is built from 23 residues. The CDR3 coding sequence is TGCGCCAGCAGCCAAGGCCCGATTGGGACAGGGTCTGTTAGCCTCTCTGGGGCCAACGTCCTGACTTTC. Its protein is CASSQGPIGTGSVSLSGANVLTF.

This clone has just a few counts. The V and J genes are TRBV7-2 and TRBJ2-2; 8 bases align to TRBD2. Germline V gives CDR1 SGHTA, CDR2 FQGNSA. Losses at the gene ends were 2 bases for V and 0 bases for J; bases not matched to a gene: 8. The CDR3 consists of 18 residues. The CDR3 region is CASSLRGRGGSNTGELFF. As DNA, the CDR3 is TGTGCCAGCAGCTTAAGGGGCCGCGGGGGGTCGAACACCGGGGAGCTGTTTTTT. Full variable domain (remainder filled in from reference TRBV7-2 and TRBJ2-2): GAGVSQSPSNKVTEKGKDVELRCDPISGHTALYWYRQSLGQGLEFLIYFQGNSAPDKSGLPSDRFSAERTGGSVSTLTIQRTQQEDSAVYLCASSLRGRGGSNTGELFFGEGSRLTVL.

CDR3 bases: TGTGCCAGCAGCCTCAACAGGGGACTCGACTATGGCTACACCTTC. Translated: CASSLNRGLDYGYTF. The rearrangement joins TRBV4-2 to TRBJ1-2, with 7 bases lining up with TRBD1. The junction had 8 bases not matched to a gene; V was cut back by 4 bases and J by 3 bases. The CDR3 extends over 15 amino acids. Germline CDR1 LGHNA, CDR2 YNFKEQ.

This sequence joins TRBV2 and TRBJ2-7; 9 bases are a match to TRBD2. J lost 4 bases, V lost 7 bases, and 8 bases had no gene match. CDR3 size: 14 residues. The germline CDR1 and CDR2 sequences are SNHLY and FYNNEI. The CDR3 region has the DNA TGTGCCAGCACACAAGCGGGGGGCCTATACGAGCAGTACTTC. Its translation: CASTQAGGLYEQYF.

The J gene is TRBJ1-5, the V gene TRBV27; D is perhaps TRBD1 (6 bases). Germline V gives CDR1 MNHEY, CDR2 SMNVEV (reference sequence). The germline V and J ends were trimmed by 4 bases and 3 bases, with 16 bases remaining between them. The CDR3 totals 16 residues. As DNA, the CDR3 is TGTGCCAGCAGTTGGGCAAATCCAGGGGTCAATCAGCCCCAGCATTTT. Its protein product is CASSWANPGVNQPQHF.

V usage is TRBV5-1 and J usage is TRBJ1-5, with D perhaps TRBD1 (5 bases). Trimming pared 4 bases from V and 2 bases from J, leaving 16 bases between. Looked up from germline, CDR1 is SGHRS and CDR2 is YFSETQ. The CDR3 sequence is 16 residues long. CDR3 in amino acids: CASSHIQGRGNQPQHF. In nucleotides, the CDR3 is TGCGCCAGCAGCCACATCCAGGGTAGGGGCAATCAGCCCCAGCATTTT.

The DNA for the CDR3 is TGTGCCAGCAGCTTAGGGCCCAGGGGGCGCGCTGTCTATGGCTACACCTTC. It is translated as CASSLGPRGRAVYGYTF. The chain recombines TRBV7-8 with TRBJ1-2; 8 bases map to TRBD1. The ends lost 1 base at V and 4 bases at J; junction bases unmatched: 11. The CDR3 has 17 amino acids. Germline lookup yields CDR1 SGHVS and CDR2 FQNEAQ.

The chain has TRBV5-6 and TRBJ1-5; D gene unclear. Germline values: CDR1 SGHDT, CDR2 YYEEEE. The CDR3 sequence is 17 residues long. Trimming removed 5 bases at V and 0 bases at J, with 18 bases between. This CDR3 reads CASSKWSGLFSNQPQHF. The CDR3 bases are TGTGCCAGCAGTAAGTGGTCAGGCCTGTTTAGCAATCAGCCCCAGCATTTT.

The chain links TRBV4-1 to TRBJ1-5, with D tentatively TRBD1 (5 bases). Germline V gene lookup returns CDR1 MGHRA and CDR2 YSYEKL. V dropped 2 bases and J dropped 9 bases, with 17 bases sitting between them. The CDR3 has 15 amino acids. DNA for the CDR3: TGCGCCAGCAGCCAATTCGAAGGGGCCATTGGGCCCCAGCATTTT. Residues: CASSQFEGAIGPQHF.

This clone was counted once. The chain carries TRBV4-2 and TRBJ1-2; perhaps TRBD1 as D (6 bases). The CDR3 sequence is 18 residues long. V lost 1 base and J lost 0, with 18 bases in between. The germline CDR1 and CDR2 sequences are LGHNA and YNFKEQ. DNA of the CDR3: TGTGCCAGCAGCCAAGTTAGACAGGACCCCATCTCTAACTATGGCTACACCTTC. Translation: CASSQVRQDPISNYGYTF.

This clone was picked up a small number of times. The chain has TRBV29-1 and TRBJ2-7; maybe TRBD1 (6 bases). The CDR3 runs to 13 residues. Germline V gives CDR1 SQVTM, CDR2 ANQGSEA. The V and J ends lost 6 bases and 1 base respectively, with 13 bases between them. The CDR3 region is CSVVPGESYEQYF. The CDR3 DNA sequence: TGCAGCGTCGTACCAGGGGAGTCCTACGAGCAGTACTTC.

J is TRBJ2-3 and V is TRBV6-4; D is uncertain. Deletions cut 6 bases from V and 4 bases from J, with 14 bases between. CDR1 is MRHNA, CDR2 SNTAGT, per germline. The CDR3 totals 14 residues. CDR3 sequence (DNA): TGTGCCAGCAGGACCTGGGCCCGCGCAGATACGCAGTATTTT. Translating it yields CASRTWARADTQYF.

The J gene is TRBJ2-7, the V gene TRBV4-3; 7 bases align to TRBD1. Losses at the gene ends were 0 bases for V and 4 bases for J; bases not matched to a gene: 18. The CDR3 is made up of 19 amino acids. The V gene's germline CDR1 is LGHNA and CDR2 YSLEER. The CDR3 DNA follows: TGCGCCAGCAGCCAAGACCCCCCGCGACAGGGAATTTTTGATTACGAGCAGTACTTC. It encodes CASSQDPPRQGIFDYEQYF.

DNA for the CDR3: TGTGCCAGCAGCCGAGTGAGGCAGGAGGCCTACGAGCAGTACTTC. Its protein product is CASSRVRQEAYEQYF. The chain has TRBV5-6 and TRBJ2-7, with TRBD2 as a possible D gene (5 bases). Per germline, CDR1 SGHDT and CDR2 YYEEEE. V lost 4 bases and J 2 bases, leaving 16 bases between the germline ends. This CDR3 comprises 15 residues.

The chain couples TRBV15 to TRBJ2-5, with 7 bases identical to TRBD1. Per germline, CDR1 LNHNV and CDR2 YYDKDF (reference sequence). Losses at the gene ends were 8 bases for V and 2 bases for J; bases not matched to a gene: 20. This CDR3 is 18 amino acids long. The chain's CDR3 is CATEPSGFLTGAQETQYF. DNA for the CDR3: TGTGCCACCGAGCCGAGCGGCTTTCTAACAGGGGCTCAAGAGACCCAGTACTTC.

CDR3 in amino acids: CASSLDNLDRGEAFF. The CDR3 DNA reads as TGCGCCAGCAGCTTGGATAACCTGGACAGGGGTGAAGCTTTCTTT. The V gene is TRBV5-1, the J gene TRBJ1-1; 9 bases map to TRBD1. The CDR3 sequence is 15 residues long. Germline CDR1 reads SGHRS; CDR2 reads YFSETQ. The V segment lost 0 bases and the J segment 7 bases; nucleotides outside the gene matches: 7.

This sequence joins TRBV19 and TRBJ1-3, with TRBD1 matching 7 bases. This CDR3 has 16 residues. V was clipped by 10 bases and J by 0 bases; unmatched bases: 12. CDR1 and CDR2 (germline): LNHDA, SQIVND (reference sequence). DNA of the CDR3: TGTGCCACCCTTCCGGGACAGTTACGCTCTGGAAACACCATATATTTT. It encodes CATLPGQLRSGNTIYF.

The V and J genes are TRBV2 and TRBJ1-6; D may be TRBD1 (6 bases). V shed 4 bases and J shed 10 bases, with 20 bases lying between them. This CDR3 spans 16 amino acids. The germline gives CDR1 SNHLY, CDR2 FYNNEI. The CDR3 here is CASSGPVGALLSPLHF. The CDR3 nucleotides read TGTGCCAGCAGTGGTCCGGTGGGGGCCCTCCTCTCACCCCTCCACTTT.

The chain uses TRBV19 and TRBJ1-1, with D unresolved. V gave up 5 bases and J gave up 1 base, with 11 bases separating them. Germline V CDR1 and CDR2: LNHDA, SQIVND (reference sequence). This CDR3 region has 14 residues. The CDR3 is CASSPSLGNTEAFF. CDR3 sequence (DNA): TGTGCCAGTAGTCCCTCCCTCGGGAACACTGAAGCTTTCTTT.

This clone was seen more than once but under ten times. The chain combines TRBV14 with TRBJ1-2, with unresolved D. The CDR3 is 18 amino acids. Germline loops: CDR1 SGHDN, CDR2 FVKESK. Trimming pared 4 bases from V and 5 bases from J, leaving 26 bases between. The CDR3 loop is CASSPIGRKRGADYGYTF. The DNA for the CDR3 is TGTGCCAGCAGCCCCATCGGTAGAAAGCGGGGAGCGGATTATGGCTACACCTTC.

CDR3 in DNA: TGTGCCAGCAGCTACACTCCCGACAGGCCTAACTATGGCTACACCTTC. Translation: CASSYTPDRPNYGYTF. The chain employs TRBV6-5 and TRBJ1-2, with D possibly TRBD1 on 6 matching bases. CDR3 length: 16 amino acids. Germline V CDR1 and CDR2: MNHEY, SVGAGI. The ends were cut back, 6 bases at V and 0 bases at J, with 17 bases in the middle.

The V gene is TRBV13, the J gene TRBJ1-1; perhaps TRBD1 as D (5 bases). This CDR3 contains 13 residues. In germline, CDR1 is PRHDT, CDR2 FYEKMQ (reference sequence). Trimming took 5 bases from V and 3 from J, leaving 10 bases between them. Written as DNA, the CDR3 is TGTGCCAGCAGCCCTACAGGTTACACTGAAGCTTTCTTT. It encodes CASSPTGYTEAFF.

J is TRBJ2-1 and V is TRBV6-1; TRBD1 is a possible D gene (7 bases). This CDR3 spans 14 amino acids. CDR1 and CDR2 from the germline V gene are MNHNS and SASEGT. Trimming left V 8 bases short and J 6 bases short, with 17 bases between. The CDR3 sequence: CASGGTVRSNEQFF. The CDR3 region has the DNA TGTGCCAGCGGAGGGACAGTTAGAAGCAATGAGCAGTTCTTC.

This clone was detected only once. The chain uses TRBV7-6 and TRBJ2-7, with 7 bases aligning to TRBD2. Germline CDR1 SGHVS, CDR2 FNYEAQ. The CDR3 runs to 14 residues. Trimming cost V 8 bases and J 6 bases; bases outside gene matches: 13. The CDR3, as DNA: TGTGCCAGCGAGCCTTGGGGGGGAGGTGGCGAGCAGTACTTC. Encoded protein: CASEPWGGGGEQYF.

This clone was detected only once. V gene TRBV28 combines with J gene TRBJ1-2, with 7 positions matching TRBD1. J was trimmed by 7 bases and V by 2 bases; bases with no gene match: 16. Germline lookup yields CDR1 MDHEN and CDR2 SYDVKM. The CDR3 has 17 residues. CDR3 coding DNA: TGTGCCAGCAGTTTAAGGCAAGGCCAGGGGGAAGGAGGTGGCTACACCTTC. This gives the protein CASSLRQGQGEGGGYTF.

This chain uses TRBV25-1 with TRBJ1-1; 7 nucleotides align to TRBD1. The CDR3 sequence is 18 residues long. The germline gives CDR1 MGHDK, CDR2 SYGVNS. Trimming took 4 bases from V and 4 from J; bases not matched to a gene: 18. The CDR3 region has the DNA TGTGCCAGCAGTGGGCCACCGGGACAGCTCAGGTCGGGCACTGAAGCTTTCTTT. Protein product: CASSGPPGQLRSGTEAFF.